These 24 T cell receptor beta chains were sequenced from one sample in a study of blood T cell repertoires in COVID-19. Method: immunoSEQ multiplex PCR; TCRdb's copy keeps in-frame clones and lacks some. The sample records roughly 380,000 clones, 70% to 85% being singletons. The sequenced sample was peripheral blood. The receptors originated from a human donor with acute or convalescent COVID-19. The donor label of this sample is uncertain.

The chain uses TRBV15 and TRBJ1-4; TRBD1 aligns across 7 bases. This CDR3 region has 15 residues. The trim removed 5 bases at V and 5 bases at J, leaving 8 bases unmatched. CDR1 LNHNV and CDR2 YYDKDF come from the germline V gene (reference sequence). The CDR3 protein is CATSRGTARNEKLFF. For the CDR3, the DNA is TGTGCCACCAGCCGTGGGACAGCTCGAAATGAAAAACTGTTTTTT. The full variable domain, with the rest looked up from reference TRBV15 and TRBJ1-4, is DAMVIQNPRYQVTQFGKPVTLSCSQTLNHNVMYWYQQKSSQAPKLLFHYYDKDFNNEADTPDNFQSRRPNTSFCFLDIRSPGLGDTAMYLCATSRGTARNEKLFFGSGTQLSVL.

This chain connects TRBV4-2 to TRBJ1-4; no definite D call. The CDR3 has 16 amino acids. The germline CDR1 and CDR2 sequences are LGHNA and YNFKEQ. The V end was cut by 0 bases, the J end by 3 bases, with 11 bases between. The CDR3 spells CASSQEIGQANEKLFF. In nucleotides, the CDR3 is TGTGCCAGCAGCCAAGAAATAGGCCAGGCTAATGAAAAACTGTTTTTT.

The rearrangement uses TRBV6-1 and TRBJ1-2; D unresolved. In germline, CDR1 is MNHNS, CDR2 SASEGT. Deletions cut 4 bases from V and 4 bases from J, with 19 bases between. This CDR3 contains 16 residues. The CDR3 is CASSARAGIPSYGYTF. The CDR3 region has the DNA TGTGCCAGCAGTGCGCGGGCCGGAATCCCGAGCTATGGCTACACCTTC.

The table lists this clone with a few counts. The J gene is TRBJ1-1, the V gene TRBV3-1 (or the pseudogene TRBV3-2), with 7 bases fitting TRBD1. In germline, CDR1 is LGHDT, CDR2 YNNKEL (reference sequence). The V gene end was trimmed by 4 bases and the J gene end by 12 bases; junction bases not matched to a gene: 8. This CDR3 is built from 12 residues. Here the CDR3 DNA reads TGTGCCAGCAGCCGACAGGGCATTTATCCTTTCTTT. It yields the protein CASSRQGIYPFF.

This clone was seen once. The genes are TRBV19 and TRBJ2-1; TRBD2 is a possible D gene (6 bases). The CDR3 runs to 14 residues. Germline CDR1 is LNHDA and CDR2 is SQIVND (reference sequence). The germline V and J ends were trimmed by 5 bases and 7 bases, with 15 bases remaining between them. In nucleotides, the CDR3 is TGTGCCAGTAGTGGGGTCTACGGGGGAAATGAGCAGTTCTTC. Translating gives CASSGVYGGNEQFF.

The chain couples TRBV28 to TRBJ2-3, with D possibly TRBD1 on 6 matching bases. Per germline, CDR1 MDHEN and CDR2 SYDVKM. This CDR3 is built from 15 residues. Between the trimmed V and J ends, which lost 6 bases and 3 bases, there was a span of 16 bases. The CDR3, as DNA: TGTGCCAGCAGCGGATCGACAGGCGAGACAGATACGCAGTATTTT. Its translation: CASSGSTGETDTQYF.

The chain has TRBV10-1 and TRBJ2-7, with TRBD2 as a possible D gene (5 bases). Germline assignment: CDR1 WNHNN and CDR2 SYGVQD (reference sequence). The CDR3 extends over 16 amino acids. Trimming took 2 bases from V and 6 from J, leaving 20 bases between them. The DNA of the CDR3 is TGCGCCAGCAGTGAGGGGGTTGCGGGTCGCCTCACCGAGCAGTACTTC. Protein: CASSEGVAGRLTEQYF.

V is TRBV2 and J is TRBJ1-2; maybe TRBD1 (6 bases). Germline values: CDR1 SNHLY, CDR2 FYNNEI. The CDR3 totals 14 residues. V dropped 4 bases and J dropped 4 bases, with 13 bases sitting between them. CDR3 DNA sequence: TGTGCCAGCAGTGTCCGGGGGGCCGGCTATGGCTACACCTTC. It encodes CASSVRGAGYGYTF.

Worth noting for this clone: The same CDR3 can be traced to other DNA sequences in this sample. The V and J genes are TRBV7-8 and TRBJ1-1, with D unclear. Looked up from germline, CDR1 is SGHVS and CDR2 is FQNEAQ. The germline V and J ends were trimmed by 2 bases and 5 bases, with 3 bases remaining between them. The CDR3 runs to 11 residues. CDR3 residues: CASSLLTEAFF. CDR3 DNA: TGTGCCAGCAGCTTACTTACTGAAGCTTTCTTT.

Note on this clone: The sample contains more than one DNA sequence encoding this CDR3. The CDR3 is CASSPGTGGRNTEAFF. The DNA for the CDR3 is TGCGCCAGCAGCCCGGGGACAGGGGGGAGGAACACTGAAGCTTTCTTT. V usage is TRBV5-1 and J usage is TRBJ1-1; TRBD1 matches 11 bases. CDR1 and CDR2 (germline): SGHRS, YFSETQ. V was pared by 4 bases and J by 1 base, with 6 bases of the junction left unmatched. The CDR3 covers 16 residues.

The gene calls are TRBV24-1 and TRBJ2-1; TRBD2 agrees at 16 bases. The CDR3 contains 16 residues. Germline loops: CDR1 KGHDR, CDR2 SFDVKD. Unmatched junction bases numbered 6, after V lost 5 bases and J lost 9 bases. DNA of the CDR3: TGTGCCACCAGTGGGTCCGGGACTAGCGGGAGGGGTGAGCAGTTCTTC. Protein product: CATSGSGTSGRGEQFF.

The genes are TRBV9 and TRBJ2-7, with TRBD2 as a possible D gene (6 bases). The germline V gene has CDR1 SGDLS and CDR2 YYNGEE. This CDR3 is built from 15 residues. Trimming shortened V by 4 bases and J by 6 bases, and 20 bases separated the two germline ends. Here the CDR3 DNA reads TGTGCCAGCAGCAGCTCGACGGGAGAGGCTGCCGAGCAGTACTTC. It specifies CASSSSTGEAAEQYF.

This clone was recorded once. The chain carries TRBV20-1 and TRBJ1-2; D unresolved. CDR3 length equals 9 residues. Germline CDR1 DFQATT, CDR2 SNEGSKA (reference sequence). V lost 8 bases to trimming and J lost 5 bases, with 6 bases between them. CDR3 DNA sequence: TGCAGTCCGAGTTATGGCTACACCTTC. It specifies CSPSYGYTF.

The chain recombines TRBV19 with TRBJ1-5, with no clear D. Trimming removed 8 bases at V and 9 bases at J, with 17 bases between. The CDR3 has 13 amino acids. Germline-derived CDR1 and CDR2 are LNHDA and SQIVND (reference sequence). The DNA of the CDR3 is TGTGCCAGTCAAAGCTTACCTCGCTCGCCCCAGCATTTT. Translating gives CASQSLPRSPQHF.

The chain carries TRBV15 and TRBJ1-6; D gene unclear. This CDR3 has 15 residues. Trimming removed 0 bases at V and 8 bases at J, with 11 bases between. CDR1 is LNHNV and CDR2 is YYDKDF in the germline V gene (reference sequence). DNA of the CDR3: TGTGCCACCAGCAGAGATCCCCGGGGAGATTCACCCCTCCACTTT. The encoded protein is CATSRDPRGDSPLHF.

The CDR3 region is CASIPGQVAYNEQFF. CDR3 DNA: TGTGCCAGCATCCCGGGACAGGTAGCGTACAATGAGCAGTTCTTC. This chain uses TRBV6-2 or TRBV6-3 with TRBJ2-1; 8 nucleotides match TRBD1. V lost 7 bases and J lost 4; bases outside the gene matches: 9. The CDR3 totals 15 residues. Germline V gene data show CDR1 as MNHEY and CDR2 as SVGEGT.

This clone was detected a few times. The rearrangement joins TRBV3-1 (or the pseudogene TRBV3-2) to TRBJ1-4; possibly TRBD1 for D (6 bases). Germline assignment: CDR1 LGHDT and CDR2 YNNKEL (reference sequence). Trimming removed 1 base from V and 5 bases from J, with 14 bases in between. The CDR3 runs 16 residues. CDR3 protein: CASSQGPRGTNEKLFF. CDR3 coding DNA: TGTGCCAGCAGCCAAGGGCCGAGGGGGACAAATGAAAAACTGTTTTTT.

Notes on this clone: Other nucleotide sequences from this sample produce the same CDR3. The chain is built from TRBV27 and TRBJ1-1; TRBD1 is a possible D gene (5 bases). V lost 5 bases and J lost 4, with 11 bases in between. Germline V gives CDR1 MNHEY, CDR2 SMNVEV (reference sequence). The CDR3 loop spans 13 amino acids. Here the CDR3 reads CASSLTGGTEAFF. The CDR3 DNA reads as TGTGCCAGCAGTCTCACGGGGGGCACTGAAGCTTTCTTT.

The V gene is TRBV7-2, the J gene TRBJ1-1, with D perhaps TRBD1 (5 bases). The CDR3 consists of 15 residues. CDR1 and CDR2 (germline): SGHTA, FQGNSA. Between the trimmed V and J ends, which lost 5 bases and 0 bases, there was a span of 13 bases. CDR3 amino acids: CASSTRGGMNTEAFF. The CDR3 DNA follows: TGTGCCAGCAGCACCCGGGGGGGTATGAACACTGAAGCTTTCTTT.

The V and J genes are TRBV29-1 and TRBJ1-3; D ambiguous. Germline CDR1 is SQVTM and CDR2 is ANQGSEA. V shed 0 bases and J shed 0 bases, with 12 bases lying between them. The CDR3 is made up of 16 amino acids. The CDR3 nucleotides are TGCAGCGTTGAAGACCGTACGACTAGCTCTGGAAACACCATATATTTT. It yields the protein CSVEDRTTSSGNTIYF.

V is TRBV6-5 and J is TRBJ1-6, with D maybe TRBD1 (5 bases). This CDR3 has 16 amino acids. The germline gives CDR1 MNHEY, CDR2 SVGAGI. V lost 2 bases to trimming and J lost 2 bases, with 10 bases between them. In DNA, the CDR3 is TGTGCCAGCAGTTACAGGGGCCCTACCTATAATTCACCCCTCCACTTT. Translating gives CASSYRGPTYNSPLHF.

V is TRBV2 and J is TRBJ2-7, with 10 nucleotides matching TRBD1. The CDR3 runs to 12 residues. Trimming took 9 bases from V and 6 from J; bases not matched to a gene: 5. CDR1 and CDR2 (germline): SNHLY, FYNNEI. CDR3 bases: TGTGCCAGTGACAGGGGGCAGAGCGAGCAGTACTTC. Translating gives CASDRGQSEQYF.

This clone was observed a few times. This rearrangement joins TRBV6-5 to TRBJ2-7; TRBD1 is a possible D gene (5 bases). The V and J ends lost 6 bases and 0 bases respectively, with 9 bases between them. Germline CDR1 MNHEY, CDR2 SVGAGI. This CDR3 spans 13 amino acids. The CDR3 protein is CASSRQYSYEQYF. The CDR3 bases are TGTGCCAGCAGCCGACAGTACTCCTACGAGCAGTACTTC.

This chain connects TRBV10-1 to TRBJ2-1; the match to TRBD2 covers 12 bases. V lost 8 bases, J lost 6 bases, and 8 bases stayed unmatched. Germline CDR1 is WNHNN and CDR2 is SYGVQD (reference sequence). The CDR3 length is 15 residues. As DNA, the CDR3 is TGCGCCAGCTCGAAACTAGCGGGAGGAATCAATGAGCAGTTCTTC. It translates to CASSKLAGGINEQFF.